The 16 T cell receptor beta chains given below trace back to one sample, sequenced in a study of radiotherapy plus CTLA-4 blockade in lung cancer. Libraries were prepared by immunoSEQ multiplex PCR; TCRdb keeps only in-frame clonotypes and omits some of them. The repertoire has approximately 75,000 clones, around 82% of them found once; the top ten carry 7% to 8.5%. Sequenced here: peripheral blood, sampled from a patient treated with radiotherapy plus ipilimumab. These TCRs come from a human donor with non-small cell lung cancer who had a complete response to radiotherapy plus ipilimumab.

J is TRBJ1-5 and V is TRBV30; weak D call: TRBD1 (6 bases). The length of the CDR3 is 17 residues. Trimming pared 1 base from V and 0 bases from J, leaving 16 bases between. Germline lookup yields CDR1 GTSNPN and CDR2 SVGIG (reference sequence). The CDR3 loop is CAWSGKGGLGSNQPQHF. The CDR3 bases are TGTGCCTGGAGTGGAAAGGGGGGACTAGGTAGCAATCAGCCCCAGCATTTT.

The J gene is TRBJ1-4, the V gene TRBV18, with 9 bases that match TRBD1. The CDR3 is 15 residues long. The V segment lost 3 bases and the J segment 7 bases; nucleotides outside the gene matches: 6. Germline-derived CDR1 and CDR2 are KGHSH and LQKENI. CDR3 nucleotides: TGTGCCAGCTCACCCCCGGGACAGGGTGGTGAAAAACTGTTTTTT. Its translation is CASSPPGQGGEKLFF.

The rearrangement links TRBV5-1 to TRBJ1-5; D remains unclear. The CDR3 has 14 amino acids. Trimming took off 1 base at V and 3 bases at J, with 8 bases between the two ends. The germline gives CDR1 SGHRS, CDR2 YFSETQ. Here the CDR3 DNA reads TGCGCCAGCAGCTTGTCAGAATCCAATCAGCCCCAGCATTTT. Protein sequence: CASSLSESNQPQHF.

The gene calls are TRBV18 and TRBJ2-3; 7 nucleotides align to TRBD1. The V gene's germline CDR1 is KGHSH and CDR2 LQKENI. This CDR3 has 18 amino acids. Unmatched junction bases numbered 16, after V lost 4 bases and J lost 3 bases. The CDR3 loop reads CASSRGQVSSKSTDTQYF. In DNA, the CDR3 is TGTGCCAGCTCACGTGGACAGGTTTCATCCAAGTCGACAGATACGCAGTATTTT.

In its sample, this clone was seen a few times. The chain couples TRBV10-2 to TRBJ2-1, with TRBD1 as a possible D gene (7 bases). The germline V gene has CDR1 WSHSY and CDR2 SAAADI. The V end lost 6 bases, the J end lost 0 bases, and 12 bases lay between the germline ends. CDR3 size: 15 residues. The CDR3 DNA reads TGCGCCAGCAGATCAGGGGGGAGCTCCTACAATGAGCAGTTCTTC. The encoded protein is CASRSGGSSYNEQFF.

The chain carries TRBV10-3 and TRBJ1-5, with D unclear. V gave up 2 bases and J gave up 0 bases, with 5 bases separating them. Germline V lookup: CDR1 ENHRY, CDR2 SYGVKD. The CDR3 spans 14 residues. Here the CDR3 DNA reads TGTGCCATCAGTGAGAGGGATAGCAATCAGCCCCAGCATTTT. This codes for CAISERDSNQPQHF.

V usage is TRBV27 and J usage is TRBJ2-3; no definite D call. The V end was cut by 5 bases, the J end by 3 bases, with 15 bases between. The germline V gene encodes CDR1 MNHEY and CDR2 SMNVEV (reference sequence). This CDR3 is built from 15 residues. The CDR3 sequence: CASSPSVGLTDTQYF. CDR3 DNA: TGTGCCAGCAGTCCGAGTGTAGGGTTGACAGATACGCAGTATTTT.

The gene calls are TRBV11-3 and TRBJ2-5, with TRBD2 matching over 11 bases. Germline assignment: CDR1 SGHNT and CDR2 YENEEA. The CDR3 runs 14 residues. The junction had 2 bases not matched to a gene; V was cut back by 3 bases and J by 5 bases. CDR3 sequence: CASSLTSGTETQYF. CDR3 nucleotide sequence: TGTGCCAGCAGCTTGACTAGCGGGACGGAGACCCAGTACTTC.

The CDR3 DNA sequence: TGTGCCAGCAGCCAGGGGACTAGCGGTTTAAATGAGCAGTTCTTC. Protein product: CASSQGTSGLNEQFF. The chain employs TRBV5-6 and TRBJ2-1; TRBD2 matches 11 bases. The CDR3 has 15 amino acids. V trimming: 4 bases; J trimming: 7 bases; junction bases outside the gene matches: 7. Germline assignment: CDR1 SGHDT and CDR2 YYEEEE.

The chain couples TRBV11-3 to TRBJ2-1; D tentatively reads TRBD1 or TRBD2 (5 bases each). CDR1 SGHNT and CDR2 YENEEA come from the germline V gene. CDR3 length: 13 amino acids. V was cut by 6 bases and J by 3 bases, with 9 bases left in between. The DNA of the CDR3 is TGTGCCAGCAGGGGGGACCACTACAATGAGCAGTTCTTC. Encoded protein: CASRGDHYNEQFF. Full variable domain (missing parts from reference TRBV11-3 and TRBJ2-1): EAGVVQSPRYKIIEKKQPVAFWCNPISGHNTLYWYLQNLGQGPELLIRYENEEAVDDSQLPKDRFSAERLKGVDSTLKIQPAELGDSAVYLCASRGDHYNEQFFGPGTRLTVL.

Here the CDR3 reads CASSSGGSYEQYF. Written as DNA, the CDR3 is TGCGCCAGCAGCTCCGGGGGCTCCTACGAGCAGTACTTC. The chain employs TRBV5-1 and TRBJ2-7; D perhaps matches TRBD2 (6 bases). From germline, CDR1 is SGHRS and CDR2 YFSETQ. V gave up 3 bases and J gave up 0 bases, with 7 bases separating them. The CDR3 length is 13 residues.

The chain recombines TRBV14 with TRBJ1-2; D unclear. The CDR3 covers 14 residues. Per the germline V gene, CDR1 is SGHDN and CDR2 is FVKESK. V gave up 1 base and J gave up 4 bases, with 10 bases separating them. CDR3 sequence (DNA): TGTGCCAGCAGCCAAGGGGGTTACGGCTATGGCTACACCTTC. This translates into CASSQGGYGYGYTF.

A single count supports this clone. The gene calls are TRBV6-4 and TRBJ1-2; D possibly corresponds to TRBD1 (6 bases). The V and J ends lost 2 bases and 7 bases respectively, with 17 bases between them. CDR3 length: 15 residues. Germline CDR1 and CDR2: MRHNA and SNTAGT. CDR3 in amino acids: CASSDPPRTALGYTF. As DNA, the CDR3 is TGTGCCAGCAGTGACCCTCCTCGGACAGCGCTTGGCTACACCTTC.

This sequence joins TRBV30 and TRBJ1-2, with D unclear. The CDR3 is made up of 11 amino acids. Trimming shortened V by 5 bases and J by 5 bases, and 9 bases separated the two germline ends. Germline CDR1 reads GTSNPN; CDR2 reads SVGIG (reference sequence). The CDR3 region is CAWYLSYGYTF. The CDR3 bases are TGTGCCTGGTACCTCTCTTATGGCTACACCTTC. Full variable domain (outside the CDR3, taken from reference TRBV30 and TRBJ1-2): SQTIHQWPATLVQPVGSPLSLECTVEGTSNPNLYWYRQAAGRGLQLLFYSVGIGQISSEVPQNLSASRPQDRQFILSSKKLLLSDSGFYLCAWYLSYGYTFGSGTRLTVV.

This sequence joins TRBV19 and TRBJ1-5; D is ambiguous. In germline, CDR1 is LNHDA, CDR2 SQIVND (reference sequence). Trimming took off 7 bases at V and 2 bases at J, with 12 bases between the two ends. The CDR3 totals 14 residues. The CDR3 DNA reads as TGTGCCAGTAACAAGAGTCTACGCAATCAGCCCCAGCATTTT. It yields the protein CASNKSLRNQPQHF.

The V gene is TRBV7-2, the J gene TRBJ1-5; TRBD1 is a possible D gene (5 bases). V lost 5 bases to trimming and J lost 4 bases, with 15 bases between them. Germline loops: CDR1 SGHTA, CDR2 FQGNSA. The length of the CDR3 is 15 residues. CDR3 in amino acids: CASSPGIKGNQPQHF. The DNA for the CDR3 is TGTGCCAGCAGCCCAGGGATTAAGGGGAATCAGCCCCAGCATTTT.